The 2 T cell receptor beta chains in this list originate from one sample, sequenced in a study of OX40 agonist ivuxolimab in advanced cancers. Sequencing was performed with immunoSEQ multiplex PCR; in TCRdb, only in-frame clones are kept and a portion is missing. The sample consists of roughly 65,000 clones, around four fifths of them appearing once. The sequencing used CD4+ or CD8+ T cells sorted from blood, collected in a trial of the OX40 agonist ivuxolimab. The receptors were gathered from an adult with an advanced solid tumor such as melanoma, head and neck, liver or kidney cancer.

This clone was seen a single time. V and J are TRBV7-3 and TRBJ2-7; 9 bases match TRBD1. J gave up 6 bases and V 1 base, and 7 bases lay outside the gene matches. The V gene's germline CDR1 is SGHTA and CDR2 FQGTGA. The CDR3 extends over 15 amino acids. The DNA of the CDR3 is TGTGCCAGCAGCTTAAAAGGGACAGGGTTTTCCGAGCAGTACTTC. Translating gives CASSLKGTGFSEQYF.

The chain combines TRBV6-5 with TRBJ1-2; no clear D. The CDR3 runs 14 residues. V was clipped by 6 bases and J by 4 bases, with 15 bases between them. Germline CDR1 reads MNHEY; CDR2 reads SVGAGI. The CDR3 DNA is TGTGCCAGCAGCCCCCTGGTTCCGTTCTATGGCTACACCTTC. Residues: CASSPLVPFYGYTF.